This T cell receptor (beta chain) came from a study of OX40 agonist ivuxolimab in advanced cancers. The method was immunoSEQ multiplex PCR; TCRdb's version includes in-frame clones alone and lacks a portion of them. The table records tens of thousands of clones, 90% to 95% of them present only once. Systemic immunosuppression or autoimmune disease history was grounds to exclude patients. The CDR3 runs 13 residues. V was cut by 6 bases and J by 2 bases, with 14 bases left in between. CDR1 and CDR2 from the germline V gene are SQVTM and ANQGSEA. This clone was counted a single time. The chain uses TRBV29-1 and TRBJ2-7; D possibly corresponds to TRBD2 (6 bases). The clonotype comes from an adult with an advanced solid tumor such as melanoma, head and neck, liver or kidney cancer. Sequencing used CD4+ or CD8+ T cells sorted from blood, obtained in a trial of the OX40 agonist ivuxolimab. The CDR3 nucleotides are TGCAGCGTAACGAGCGGGTCTACCTACGAGCAGTACTTC. Encoded protein: CSVTSGSTYEQYF.